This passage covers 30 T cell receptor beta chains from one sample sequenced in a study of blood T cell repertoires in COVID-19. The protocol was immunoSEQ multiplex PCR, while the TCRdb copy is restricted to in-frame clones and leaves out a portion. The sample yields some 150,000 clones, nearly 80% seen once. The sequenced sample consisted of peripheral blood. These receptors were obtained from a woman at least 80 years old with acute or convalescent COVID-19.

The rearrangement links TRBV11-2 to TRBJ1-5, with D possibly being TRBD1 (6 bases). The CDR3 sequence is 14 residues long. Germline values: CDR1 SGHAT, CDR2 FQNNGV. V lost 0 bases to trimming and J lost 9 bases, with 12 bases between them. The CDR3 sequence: CASSLDSGVGPQHF. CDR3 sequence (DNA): TGTGCCAGCAGCTTAGATTCAGGGGTAGGGCCCCAGCATTTT.

Here the CDR3 reads CASSLTGARNTEAFF. DNA of the CDR3: TGTGCCAGCAGCTTGACAGGCGCCAGGAACACTGAAGCTTTCTTT. This chain links TRBV5-5 with TRBJ1-1; a possible D gene is TRBD1 (5 bases). In germline, CDR1 is SGHKS, CDR2 YYEKEE (reference sequence). Trimming stripped 1 base from V and 1 base from J, with 11 bases between. This CDR3 region has 15 residues.

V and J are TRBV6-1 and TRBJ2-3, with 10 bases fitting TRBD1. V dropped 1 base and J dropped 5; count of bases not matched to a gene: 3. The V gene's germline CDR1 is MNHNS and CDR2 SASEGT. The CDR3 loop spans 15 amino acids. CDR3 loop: CASSEGGDRGDTQYF. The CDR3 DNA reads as TGTGCCAGCAGTGAAGGCGGGGACAGGGGAGATACGCAGTATTTT.

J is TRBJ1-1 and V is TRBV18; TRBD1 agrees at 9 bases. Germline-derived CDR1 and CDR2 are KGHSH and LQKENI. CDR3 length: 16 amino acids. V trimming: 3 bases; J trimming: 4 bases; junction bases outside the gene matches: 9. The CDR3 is CASSPLGYRGLTEAFF. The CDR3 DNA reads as TGTGCCAGCTCACCTCTCGGGTACAGGGGGCTCACTGAAGCTTTCTTT. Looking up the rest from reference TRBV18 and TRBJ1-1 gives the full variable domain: NAGVMQNPRHLVRRRGQEARLRCSPMKGHSHVYWYRQLPEEGLKFMVYLQKENIIDESGMPKERFSAEFPKEGPSILRIQQVVRGDSAAYFCASSPLGYRGLTEAFFGQGTRLTVV.

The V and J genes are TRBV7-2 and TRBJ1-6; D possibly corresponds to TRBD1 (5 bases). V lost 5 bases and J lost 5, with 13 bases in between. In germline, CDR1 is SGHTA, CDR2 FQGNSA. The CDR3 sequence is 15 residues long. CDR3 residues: CASSRQTGDNSPLHF. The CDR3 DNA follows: TGTGCCAGCAGCAGACAGACGGGGGATAATTCACCCCTCCACTTT.

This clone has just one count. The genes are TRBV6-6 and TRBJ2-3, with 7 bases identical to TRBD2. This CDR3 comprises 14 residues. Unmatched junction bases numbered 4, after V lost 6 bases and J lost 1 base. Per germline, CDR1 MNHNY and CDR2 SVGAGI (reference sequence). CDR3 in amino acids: CASRGRVGTDTQYF. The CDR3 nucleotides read TGTGCCAGCAGGGGGAGGGTCGGCACAGATACGCAGTATTTT.

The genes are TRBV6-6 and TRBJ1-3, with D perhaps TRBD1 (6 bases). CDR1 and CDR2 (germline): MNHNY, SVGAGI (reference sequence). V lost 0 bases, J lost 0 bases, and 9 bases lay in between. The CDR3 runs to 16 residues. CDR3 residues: CASSYSGAGSGNTIYF. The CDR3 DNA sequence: TGTGCCAGCAGTTACTCGGGGGCAGGCTCTGGAAACACCATATATTTT.

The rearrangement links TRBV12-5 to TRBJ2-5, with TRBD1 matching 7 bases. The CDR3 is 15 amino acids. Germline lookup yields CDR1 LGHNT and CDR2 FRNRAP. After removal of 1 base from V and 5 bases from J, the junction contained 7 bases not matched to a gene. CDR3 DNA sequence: TGTGCTAGTGGTTTGGCCACAGGGGTGAGGGAGACCCAGTACTTC. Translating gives CASGLATGVRETQYF.

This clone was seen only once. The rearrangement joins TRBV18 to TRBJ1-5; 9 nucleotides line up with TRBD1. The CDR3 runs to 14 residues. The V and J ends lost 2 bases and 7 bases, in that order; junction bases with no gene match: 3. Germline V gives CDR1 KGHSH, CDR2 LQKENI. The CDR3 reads CASSPGTGQQPQHF. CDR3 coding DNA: TGTGCCAGCTCACCAGGGACAGGGCAACAGCCCCAGCATTTT.

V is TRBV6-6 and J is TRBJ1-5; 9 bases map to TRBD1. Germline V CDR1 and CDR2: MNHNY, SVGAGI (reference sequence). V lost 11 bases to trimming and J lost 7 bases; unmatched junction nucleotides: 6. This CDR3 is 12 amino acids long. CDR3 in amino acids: CAGRTGDQPQHF. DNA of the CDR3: TGTGCCGGACGGACAGGGGACCAGCCCCAGCATTTT.

The CDR3 protein is CASSRTGLRYF. The DNA for the CDR3 is TGTGCCAGCAGCCGAACAGGCCTCAGGTACTTC. This chain uses TRBV7-9 with TRBJ2-5, with D possibly TRBD1 on 5 matching bases. The V gene lost 5 bases and the J gene lost 13 bases, with 14 bases spanning the gap. Germline lookup yields CDR1 SEHNR and CDR2 FQNEAQ (reference sequence). The CDR3 totals 11 residues.

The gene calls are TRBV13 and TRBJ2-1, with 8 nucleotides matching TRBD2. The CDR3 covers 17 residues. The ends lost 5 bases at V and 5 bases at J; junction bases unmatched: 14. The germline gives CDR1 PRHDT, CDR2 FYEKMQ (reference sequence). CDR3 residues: CASSQSLSGRGNNEQFF. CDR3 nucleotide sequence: TGTGCCAGCAGCCAATCCCTAAGCGGGAGAGGAAACAATGAGCAGTTCTTC.

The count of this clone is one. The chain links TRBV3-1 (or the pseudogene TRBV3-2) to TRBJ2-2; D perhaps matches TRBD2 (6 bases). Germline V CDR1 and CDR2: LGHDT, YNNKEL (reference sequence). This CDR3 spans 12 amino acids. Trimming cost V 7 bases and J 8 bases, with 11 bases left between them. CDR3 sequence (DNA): TGTGCCAGCACCAGGACTACAGGGGAGCTGTTTTTT. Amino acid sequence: CASTRTTGELFF.

The DNA of the CDR3 is TGCGCCAGCAGCCCGATAATACTCCGGGACAGGCAACCCCACGAGCAGTACTTC. It specifies CASSPIILRDRQPHEQYF. The chain links TRBV5-1 to TRBJ2-7, with TRBD1 matching over 8 bases. The junction had 20 bases not matched to a gene; V was cut back by 4 bases and J by 5 bases. The CDR3 totals 18 residues. Looked up from germline, CDR1 is SGHRS and CDR2 is YFSETQ.

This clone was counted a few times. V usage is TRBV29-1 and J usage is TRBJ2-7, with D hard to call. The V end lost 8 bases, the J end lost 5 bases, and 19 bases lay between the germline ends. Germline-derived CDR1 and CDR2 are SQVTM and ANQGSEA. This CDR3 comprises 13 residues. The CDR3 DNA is TGCAGCTTTACCTTTCCACTTCAGGACGAGCAGTACTTC. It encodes CSFTFPLQDEQYF.

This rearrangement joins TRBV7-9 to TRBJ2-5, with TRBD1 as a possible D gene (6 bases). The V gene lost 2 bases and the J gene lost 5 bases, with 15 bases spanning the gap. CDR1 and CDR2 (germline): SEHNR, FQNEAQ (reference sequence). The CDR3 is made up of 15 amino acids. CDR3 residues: CASSLLGQGMETQYF. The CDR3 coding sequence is TGTGCCAGCAGCTTATTAGGTCAGGGGATGGAGACCCAGTACTTC.

The DNA of the CDR3 is TGTGCCAGCAGTAGGATGGTAGCGGGGGCCAACGTCCTGACTTTC. This codes for CASSRMVAGANVLTF. The gene calls are TRBV28 and TRBJ2-6; perhaps TRBD2 as D (5 bases). Trimming removed 5 bases from V and 4 bases from J, with 12 bases in between. The CDR3 has 15 residues. CDR1 and CDR2 (germline): MDHEN, SYDVKM.

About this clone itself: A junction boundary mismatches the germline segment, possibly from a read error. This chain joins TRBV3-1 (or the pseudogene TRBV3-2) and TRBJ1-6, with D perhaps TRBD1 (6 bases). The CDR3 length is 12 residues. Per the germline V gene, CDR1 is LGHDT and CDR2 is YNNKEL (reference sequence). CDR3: CASSQHTGSMDF. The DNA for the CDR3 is TGTGCCAGCAGCCAACACACAGGGTCTATGGACTTT.

CDR3 in DNA: TGTGCCAGCAGTGAAGAGAACTACTCTGGAAACACCATATATTTT. Translating it yields CASSEENYSGNTIYF. This chain uses TRBV6-1 with TRBJ1-3; unclear D gene. This CDR3 spans 15 amino acids. V shed 1 base and J shed 0 bases, with 7 bases lying between them. CDR1 is MNHNS and CDR2 is SASEGT in the germline V gene.

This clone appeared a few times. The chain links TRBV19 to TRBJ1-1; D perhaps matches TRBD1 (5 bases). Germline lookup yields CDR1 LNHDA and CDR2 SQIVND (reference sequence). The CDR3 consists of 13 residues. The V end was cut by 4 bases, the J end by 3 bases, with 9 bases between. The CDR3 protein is CASSRRGDTEAFF. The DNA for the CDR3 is TGTGCCAGTAGTAGGAGGGGTGACACTGAAGCTTTCTTT.

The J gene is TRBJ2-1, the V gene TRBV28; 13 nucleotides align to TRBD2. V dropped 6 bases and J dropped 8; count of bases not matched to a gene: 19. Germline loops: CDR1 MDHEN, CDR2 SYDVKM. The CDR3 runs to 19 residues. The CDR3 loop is CASSDPRTSGRAPGDEQFF. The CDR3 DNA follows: TGTGCCAGCAGCGATCCCCGAACTAGCGGGAGGGCCCCTGGGGATGAGCAGTTCTTC.

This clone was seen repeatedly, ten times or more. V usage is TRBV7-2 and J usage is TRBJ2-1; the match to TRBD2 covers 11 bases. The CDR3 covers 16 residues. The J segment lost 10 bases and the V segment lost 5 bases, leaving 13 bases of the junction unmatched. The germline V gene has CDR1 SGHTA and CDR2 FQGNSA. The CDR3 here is CASSRGLAEHRGEQFF. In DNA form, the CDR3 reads TGTGCCAGCAGCCGGGGACTAGCGGAACACCGAGGGGAGCAGTTCTTC.

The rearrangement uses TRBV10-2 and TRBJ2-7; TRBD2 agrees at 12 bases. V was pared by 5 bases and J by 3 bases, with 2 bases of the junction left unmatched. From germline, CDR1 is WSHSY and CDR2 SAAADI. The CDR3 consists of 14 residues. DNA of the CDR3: TGCGCCAGCAGTCCGGGACTAGCGGGCTACGAGCAGTACTTC. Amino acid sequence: CASSPGLAGYEQYF.

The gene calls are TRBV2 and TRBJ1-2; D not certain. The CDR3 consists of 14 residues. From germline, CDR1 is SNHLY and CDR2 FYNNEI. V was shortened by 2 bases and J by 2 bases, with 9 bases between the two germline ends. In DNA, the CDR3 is TGTGCCAGCAGTGAAAACCTGGGCAACTATGGCTACACCTTC. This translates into CASSENLGNYGYTF.

Written as DNA, the CDR3 is TGTGCCAGCAGCTTAGTAACAGGGGCTAATTCACCCCTCCACTTT. This gives the protein CASSLVTGANSPLHF. The V and J genes are TRBV7-9 and TRBJ1-6; 7 positions match TRBD1. Germline V gene lookup returns CDR1 SEHNR and CDR2 FQNEAQ (reference sequence). The CDR3 covers 15 residues. The J segment lost 6 bases and the V segment lost 1 base, leaving 3 bases of the junction unmatched. Full variable domain (rest looked up from reference TRBV7-9 and TRBJ1-6): DTGVSQNPRHKITKRGQNVTFRCDPISEHNRLYWYRQTLGQGPEFLTYFQNEAQLEKSRLLSDRFSAERPKGSFSTLEIQRTEQGDSAMYLCASSLVTGANSPLHFGNGTRLTVT.

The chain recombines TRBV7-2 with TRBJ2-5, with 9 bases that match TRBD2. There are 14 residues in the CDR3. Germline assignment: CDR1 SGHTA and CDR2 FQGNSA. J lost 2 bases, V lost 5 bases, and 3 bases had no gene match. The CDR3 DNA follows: TGTGCCAGCAGCCCAGCGGGGGGACAAGAGACCCAGTACTTC. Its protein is CASSPAGGQETQYF.

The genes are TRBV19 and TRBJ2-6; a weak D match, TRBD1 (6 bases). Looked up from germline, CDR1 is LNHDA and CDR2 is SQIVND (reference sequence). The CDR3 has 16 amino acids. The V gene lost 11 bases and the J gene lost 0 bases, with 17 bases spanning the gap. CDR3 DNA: TGTGCCGCTAAAGGGGGATCCCTCTCTGGGGCCAACGTCCTGACTTTC. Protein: CAAKGGSLSGANVLTF.

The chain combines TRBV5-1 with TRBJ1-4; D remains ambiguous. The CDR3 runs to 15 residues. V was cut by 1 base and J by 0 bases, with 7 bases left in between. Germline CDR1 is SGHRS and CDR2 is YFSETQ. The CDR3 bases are TGCGCCAGCAGCTTGAGAGAGACAACTAATGAAAAACTGTTTTTT. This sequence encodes CASSLRETTNEKLFF.

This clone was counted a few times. CDR3 DNA: TGTGCCAGTAGTATAGGGGTTGGGGGGTGGAGCTCCTACAATGAGCAGTTCTTC. This translates into CASSIGVGGWSSYNEQFF. This chain connects TRBV19 to TRBJ2-1, with a possible D match to TRBD2 (6 bases). Between the trimmed V and J ends, which lost 1 base and 0 bases, there was a span of 16 bases. CDR3 size: 18 residues. Germline values: CDR1 LNHDA, CDR2 SQIVND (reference sequence).

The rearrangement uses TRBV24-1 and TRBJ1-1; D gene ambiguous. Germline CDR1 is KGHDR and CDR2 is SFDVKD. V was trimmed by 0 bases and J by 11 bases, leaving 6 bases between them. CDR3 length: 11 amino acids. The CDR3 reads CATSDLTGAFF. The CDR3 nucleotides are TGTGCCACCAGTGATTTGACCGGTGCTTTCTTT.